This TCR beta chain was sequenced in a study of PD-L1 blockade in urothelial cancer. Study context: Intravenous atezolizumab, 1,200 mg every 3 weeks, was begun by patients in the mid-2010s. Blood samples contained a median 141,255 T cells.

The time point: pretreatment peripheral blood. Each individual provided 1 to 8 samples (taken pretreatment and on-treatment). Synthetically made TCR analog templates were put into each PCR as spikes. Sequencing was performed with immunoSEQ multiplex PCR; in TCRdb, only in-frame clones are kept and a portion is missing. The sample records nearly 35,000 clones, about 80% being singletons. The source material was PBMCs, sampled around atezolizumab (anti-PD-L1) treatment. The receptor comes from a man aged 60-69 years with urothelial cancer.

This CDR3 is CASSSQGGGNTEAFF. CDR3 DNA sequence: TGTGCCAGTAGTAGTCAGGGGGGAGGCAACACTGAAGCTTTCTTT. The V and J genes are TRBV19 and TRBJ1-1; the match to TRBD1 covers 7 bases. This CDR3 is built from 15 residues. V dropped 4 bases and J dropped 2; count of bases not matched to a gene: 7. Looked up from germline, CDR1 is LNHDA and CDR2 is SQIVND (reference sequence).